The clone carrying this T cell receptor beta chain was recorded a few times. What it recognizes is unknown. Through a sample-barcoded 5' primer and a J-beta primer mix, a second PCR was run for roughly 6 to 12 cycles. TCRdb redid the calling of the 5' RACE reads with MiXCR, one entry per CDR3 protein. The sample lists more than 1 million distinct CDR3 sequences, 40% to 45% occurring once. This sample was included in a study of blood T cells in healthy people across ages. Across the study: T cells yielded about one barcoded beta molecule per two cells through template switching.

Trimming stripped 0 bases from V and 15 bases from J, with 12 bases between. This CDR3 contains 11 residues. The germline V gene encodes CDR1 DFQATT and CDR2 SNEGSKA (reference sequence). Study-wide results and caveats: From one million sequenced T cells, diversity estimates were lower bounds.

Source material: blood. This receptor was identified in an older woman in good health. The rearrangement joins TRBV20-1 to TRBJ2-1, with a possible D match to TRBD2 (6 bases). The CDR3 sequence: CSARDRELRFF. The CDR3 DNA reads TGCAGTGCTAGAGATCGGGAGCTTAGGTTCTTC.